This entry is about one T cell receptor beta chain. Its antigen is undetermined. Samples came from axillary lymph nodes draining the breast cancer. J lost 4 bases, V lost 9 bases, and 5 bases had no gene match. Germline lookup yields CDR1 KGHDR and CDR2 SFDVKD. The CDR3 sequence is 13 residues long. Each CDR3 protein is one row after TCRdb ran MiXCR on the multiplex PCR reads. The sample has 75,000 to 100,000 distinct CDR3 sequences; roughly 19% are singletons. This record comes from a study of breast tumors, draining lymph nodes, adjacent tissues. Broader study findings: Luminal-like breast cancer showed significantly higher tumor–nontumor repertoire similarity than basal-like. Data fit most tumor T cells coming from lymph node, expanding in tumor. Tumor TCR diversity was below lymph nodes but above nontumor tissue. The lymph node origin of tumor T cells was framed as consistent with a hypothesis, not demonstrated.

The genes are TRBV24-1 and TRBJ1-3; TRBD1 agrees at 7 bases. The sequence came from a female donor with breast cancer. Some clones in this sample may be carry-over from other donors' samples. The material sequenced was axillary lymph node tissue. Here the CDR3 DNA reads TGTGCCACCCGGCCGACAGGGGGAAACACCATATATTTT. This translates into CATRPTGGNTIYF.